Listed here are 30 T cell receptor beta chains from one sample, sequenced in a study of identical twins. TCRdb itself ran the 5' RACE reads through MiXCR, one entry per CDR3 protein. Of about 790,000 distinct CDR3 sequences listed, 15% to 20% are singletons. These records were also assigned to another study, of T cells expressing NK-cell markers.

Input material: PBMCs. Every receptor here comes from a woman between 18 and 29 years old in good health.

The chain links TRBV27 to TRBJ2-7; no definite D call. Trimming shortened V by 5 bases and J by 2 bases, and 13 bases separated the two germline ends. The germline V gene encodes CDR1 MNHEY and CDR2 SMNVEV (reference sequence). The CDR3 consists of 14 residues. Here the CDR3 reads CASSPLLPAYEQYF. Written as DNA, the CDR3 is TGTGCCAGCAGTCCCCTGCTTCCCGCCTACGAGCAGTACTTC.

The rearrangement links TRBV6-1 to TRBJ2-1; no reliable D call. Germline loops: CDR1 MNHNS, CDR2 SASEGT. This CDR3 has 14 residues. V lost 2 bases to trimming and J lost 5 bases, with 10 bases between them. CDR3 in amino acids: CASSETRLDNEQFF. The CDR3 DNA sequence: TGTGCCAGCAGTGAAACTCGGCTCGACAATGAGCAGTTCTTC.

This clonotype turned up a few times. The rearrangement links TRBV12-3 or TRBV12-4 to TRBJ1-2; D remains ambiguous. Trimming left V 5 bases short and J 7 bases short, with 14 bases between. The CDR3 contains 13 residues. The DNA for the CDR3 is TGTGCCAGCAGTGAGGTAGAAGTAGGTGGCTACACCTTC. This sequence encodes CASSEVEVGGYTF.

V and J are TRBV11-3 and TRBJ2-3, with D possibly called TRBD1 or TRBD2 (5 bases each). The CDR3 consists of 16 residues. Per the germline V gene, CDR1 is SGHNT and CDR2 is YENEEA. V was clipped by 3 bases and J by 0 bases, with 13 bases between them. The CDR3 DNA sequence: TGTGCCAGCAGCTTGGGACGGCACGCGAGCACAGATACGCAGTATTTT. Protein product: CASSLGRHASTDTQYF.

This clonotype was detected a few times. The chain joins TRBV6-1 to TRBJ2-2; no reliable D call. This CDR3 has 15 residues. The germline V gene has CDR1 MNHNS and CDR2 SASEGT. V gave up 6 bases and J gave up 6 bases, with 17 bases separating them. CDR3 residues: CASREFSGYPGELFF. The CDR3 DNA reads as TGTGCCAGCAGGGAGTTTTCAGGTTACCCCGGGGAGCTGTTTTTT.

This chain joins TRBV12-3 or TRBV12-4 and TRBJ2-4; D unclear. This CDR3 region has 16 residues. Between the trimmed V and J ends, which lost 5 bases and 4 bases, there was a span of 18 bases. CDR3 bases: TGTGCCAGCAGTCCCCCCATCAGGACGAGGAAAAACATTCAGTACTTC. Translated: CASSPPIRTRKNIQYF.

This clonotype turned up a few times. The chain employs TRBV6-5 and TRBJ2-5; TRBD2 matches 11 bases. The CDR3 covers 18 residues. Germline V gives CDR1 MNHEY, CDR2 SVGAGI. V shed 2 bases and J 0 bases; nucleotides not matched to a gene: 8. CDR3 in amino acids: CASSYGRLAGKYQETQYF. The CDR3 nucleotides read TGTGCCAGCAGTTACGGTCGACTAGCGGGAAAGTACCAAGAGACCCAGTACTTC.

This clonotype was observed a few times. J is TRBJ2-1 and V is TRBV12-3 or TRBV12-4, with 9 bases that match TRBD2. The CDR3 is made up of 14 amino acids. V lost 3 bases and J lost 10; bases outside the gene matches: 7. Here the CDR3 DNA reads TGTGCCAGCAGTTTGTCTCTAGCGGGAAACGAGCAGTTCTTC. It yields the protein CASSLSLAGNEQFF.

This clonotype came up a few times. In DNA, the CDR3 is TGTGCCAGCAGTTTACGGTACAGGGGAGCGCCTGAAGCTTTCTTT. As protein: CASSLRYRGAPEAFF. This chain connects TRBV27 to TRBJ1-1; 7 bases match TRBD1. The germline CDR1 and CDR2 sequences are MNHEY and SMNVEV (reference sequence). The CDR3 contains 15 residues. V was pared by 2 bases and J by 6 bases, with 9 bases of the junction left unmatched.

This clonotype was found a few times. The chain employs TRBV5-1 and TRBJ2-5; D is unclear. The CDR3 covers 8 residues. The germline V gene has CDR1 SGHRS and CDR2 YFSETQ. The V gene lost 9 bases and the J gene lost 10 bases, with 7 bases spanning the gap. The CDR3 region has the DNA TGCGCCACCCACGGCCAGTACTTC. Its translation is CATHGQYF.

This clonotype has only one observation. This chain connects TRBV14 to TRBJ1-2, with D unresolved. This CDR3 has 13 amino acids. V lost 4 bases and J lost 8, with 14 bases in between. In germline, CDR1 is SGHDN, CDR2 FVKESK. CDR3 in DNA: TGTGCCAGCAGCCTCCGGGTCAGAGGAGGCTACACCTTC. This gives the protein CASSLRVRGGYTF.

This clonotype has only a few counts. J is TRBJ2-2 and V is TRBV7-9, with 7 positions matching TRBD1. The CDR3 has 15 amino acids. The V gene end was trimmed by 1 base and the J gene end by 6 bases; junction bases not matched to a gene: 5. Germline V gives CDR1 SEHNR, CDR2 FQNEAQ (reference sequence). CDR3 nucleotides: TGTGCCAGCAGCTTAGAGGGGGCGCTGTCCGGGGAGCTGTTTTTT. This encodes CASSLEGALSGELFF.

This clonotype was recorded a few times. The CDR3 DNA reads TGTGCCAGCAGTGATGGGGAGGGGGCTCAAGAGACCCAGTACTTC. It codes for CASSDGEGAQETQYF. V is TRBV2 and J is TRBJ2-5; the D call may be TRBD1 or TRBD2 (7 bases each). The germline V gene encodes CDR1 SNHLY and CDR2 FYNNEI. The CDR3 consists of 15 residues. Trimming cost V 3 bases and J 2 bases, with 13 bases left between them. Filled out from reference TRBV2 and TRBJ2-5, the complete variable domain reads EPEVTQTPSHQVTQMGQEVILRCVPISNHLYFYWYRQILGQKVEFLVSFYNNEISEKSEIFDDQFSVERPDGSNFTLKIRSTKLEDSAMYFCASSDGEGAQETQYFGPGTRLLVL.

J is TRBJ2-5 and V is TRBV29-1, with a tentative D call TRBD1 (6 bases). Germline V gene data show CDR1 as SQVTM and CDR2 as ANQGSEA. Trimming cost V 4 bases and J 0 bases, with 9 bases left between them. The CDR3 spans 13 residues. The CDR3 sequence is CSVGGGYQETQYF. In nucleotides, the CDR3 is TGCAGCGTTGGTGGGGGCTACCAAGAGACCCAGTACTTC.

The CDR3 DNA sequence: TGTGCCATCAGTGAGACGACAGGGAAAGAGACCCAGTACTTC. Amino acid sequence: CAISETTGKETQYF. The genes are TRBV10-3 and TRBJ2-5, with 7 nucleotides matching TRBD1. Germline CDR1 and CDR2: ENHRY and SYGVKD. Trimming cost V 2 bases and J 3 bases; bases outside gene matches: 3. This CDR3 is built from 14 residues.

The chain links TRBV20-1 to TRBJ1-1; D gene uncertain. The CDR3 loop spans 11 amino acids. Germline V gene data show CDR1 as DFQATT and CDR2 as SNEGSKA (reference sequence). With 5 bases removed from V and 3 bases from J, the gap between germline ends came to 7 bases. CDR3: CSALVDTEAFF. The DNA for the CDR3 is TGCAGTGCTCTGGTGGACACTGAAGCTTTCTTT.

This clonotype was counted only a few times. This chain connects TRBV12-3 or TRBV12-4 to TRBJ2-5, with D maybe TRBD2 (5 bases). This CDR3 contains 14 residues. Trimming cost V 3 bases and J 4 bases, with 12 bases left between them. The CDR3 here is CASSLRANPETQYF. The CDR3 nucleotides read TGTGCCAGCAGTTTGAGGGCCAACCCAGAGACCCAGTACTTC.

This rearrangement joins TRBV7-9 to TRBJ1-2; 9 bases align to TRBD1. The CDR3 is 17 residues long. Germline V CDR1 and CDR2: SEHNR, FQNEAQ (reference sequence). J gave up 2 bases and V 6 bases, and 13 bases lay outside the gene matches. In DNA form, the CDR3 reads TGTGCCAGCAGTTCTACGCCGGGACAGGGTGCGAACTATGGCTACACCTTC. Protein: CASSSTPGQGANYGYTF.

This clonotype was counted between two and nine times. The chain combines TRBV5-6 with TRBJ1-5, with a tentative D call TRBD1 (5 bases). Germline loops: CDR1 SGHDT, CDR2 YYEEEE. The CDR3 loop spans 14 amino acids. V lost 3 bases and J lost 7, with 14 bases in between. CDR3 sequence (DNA): TGTGCCAGCAGCTATGGACACGGGACCCAGCCCCAGCATTTT. Its translation: CASSYGHGTQPQHF.

V usage is TRBV11-2 and J usage is TRBJ1-2; a possible D gene is TRBD1 (5 bases). The CDR3 sequence is 13 residues long. V shed 2 bases and J shed 6 bases, with 10 bases lying between them. Per the germline V gene, CDR1 is SGHAT and CDR2 is FQNNGV. This CDR3 is CASSLISGNGYTF. The CDR3 DNA reads TGTGCCAGCAGCTTAATTTCAGGGAATGGCTACACCTTC.

This clonotype was recorded a few times. The chain is built from TRBV30 and TRBJ2-1, with 8 bases aligning to TRBD2. This CDR3 is 11 amino acids long. J was trimmed by 13 bases and V by 5 bases; bases with no gene match: 7. The germline CDR1 and CDR2 sequences are GTSNPN and SVGIG (reference sequence). The CDR3 region has the DNA TGTGCCTGGGCCCTAGCGGGTCCTCAGTTCTTC. This encodes CAWALAGPQFF.

Only a few counts were recorded for this clonotype. The V gene is TRBV20-1, the J gene TRBJ2-7, with 10 positions matching TRBD1. CDR3 length: 14 residues. Germline-derived CDR1 and CDR2 are DFQATT and SNEGSKA (reference sequence). V dropped 4 bases and J dropped 6; count of bases not matched to a gene: 9. This chain's CDR3 is CSAMQRDRGLEQYF. As DNA, the CDR3 is TGCAGTGCTATGCAACGGGACAGGGGACTCGAGCAGTACTTC.

This clonotype was recorded a few times. The chain links TRBV7-8 to TRBJ2-1; D possibly corresponds to TRBD2 (6 bases). From germline, CDR1 is SGHVS and CDR2 FQNEAQ. The V end lost 5 bases, the J end lost 6 bases, and 20 bases lay between the germline ends. The CDR3 extends over 16 amino acids. This CDR3 reads CASSQRTKKTGNEQFF. CDR3 nucleotides: TGTGCCAGCAGCCAAAGGACTAAAAAAACAGGCAATGAGCAGTTCTTC.

This chain joins TRBV4-1 and TRBJ1-1; D gene unclear. This CDR3 is 15 amino acids long. CDR1 and CDR2 (germline): MGHRA, YSYEKL. Trimming pared 4 bases from V and 0 bases from J, leaving 12 bases between. The CDR3 spells CASSLVPTLNTEAFF. In DNA, the CDR3 is TGCGCCAGCAGCCTTGTTCCGACCTTGAACACTGAAGCTTTCTTT.

The chain has TRBV20-1 and TRBJ2-1; D remains unclear. The CDR3 extends over 10 amino acids. Germline lookup yields CDR1 DFQATT and CDR2 SNEGSKA (reference sequence). The V end was cut by 3 bases, the J end by 13 bases, with 10 bases between. The CDR3 here is CSARLSEQFF. Here the CDR3 DNA reads TGCAGTGCTAGGCTGTCTGAACAGTTCTTC.

The J gene is TRBJ2-1, the V gene TRBV6-2 or TRBV6-3; D is uncertain. The V and J ends lost 2 bases and 10 bases respectively, with 9 bases between them. The CDR3 loop spans 12 amino acids. Germline loops: CDR1 MNHEY, CDR2 SVGEGT. The CDR3 reads CASSYRVGEQFF. In DNA, the CDR3 is TGTGCCAGCAGTTACAGGGTTGGGGAGCAGTTCTTC.

This clonotype was seen more than once but under ten times. Relative to the germline gene, one junction end is altered; a read error may explain this. The CDR3 DNA is TGCGCGAGCAAAGGCGGGGGAAGCACAGATACGCAGTATTTT. Its protein is CASKGGGSTDTQYF. J is TRBJ2-3 and V is TRBV5-1; TRBD2 matches at 7 bases. Germline CDR1 SGHRS, CDR2 YFSETQ. This CDR3 has 14 amino acids.

The sample holds a few counts of this clonotype. This chain joins TRBV6-5 and TRBJ1-2; tentative D call: TRBD1 (5 bases). V lost 3 bases and J lost 4, with 12 bases in between. Germline CDR1 is MNHEY and CDR2 is SVGAGI. The CDR3 spans 14 residues. In nucleotides, the CDR3 is TGTGCCAGCAGTTATGATAGGAGGGGCTATGGCTACACCTTC. Translated, it gives CASSYDRRGYGYTF.

In its sample, this clonotype was seen many times. This chain uses TRBV19 with TRBJ1-1, with TRBD1 matching over 8 bases. CDR1 is LNHDA and CDR2 is SQIVND in the germline V gene (reference sequence). V lost 10 bases to trimming and J lost 7 bases; unmatched junction nucleotides: 11. This CDR3 has 13 residues. CDR3 sequence reads: CAIRDRGRGEAFF. CDR3 bases: TGTGCCATCAGAGACAGGGGAAGGGGTGAAGCTTTCTTT.

This clonotype was seen a few times. The chain is built from TRBV12-3 or TRBV12-4 and TRBJ2-7; D is perhaps TRBD1 (6 bases). CDR3 length: 14 amino acids. Trimming took 3 bases from V and 3 from J, leaving 12 bases between them. The CDR3 loop reads CASSFIQGNYEQYF. CDR3 in DNA: TGTGCCAGCAGTTTTATCCAGGGGAACTACGAGCAGTACTTC.